The 22 T cell receptor beta chains presented below share a single source sample, sequenced in a study of blood T cell repertoires in COVID-19. Only in-frame clones appear in the TCRdb table, and some are missing; sequencing was by immunoSEQ multiplex PCR. Of 100,000 to 120,000 clones in the sample, 75% to 80% were seen once. Material: peripheral blood. These receptors originate from a woman at least 80 years old with active or convalescent COVID-19.

V is TRBV18 and J is TRBJ1-4; 11 bases match TRBD1. V gave up 5 bases and J gave up 2 bases; unmatched junction bases: 4. The CDR3 is made up of 16 amino acids. In germline, CDR1 is KGHSH, CDR2 LQKENI. The CDR3 sequence: CASSIGQGATNEKLFF. The CDR3 DNA reads TGTGCCAGCTCAATCGGACAGGGGGCGACTAATGAAAAACTGTTTTTT.

This chain connects TRBV7-3 to TRBJ1-2, with 10 bases lining up with TRBD1. V shed 5 bases and J 7 bases; nucleotides not matched to a gene: 10. Germline-derived CDR1 and CDR2 are SGHTA and FQGTGA. The CDR3 contains 15 residues. CDR3 protein: CASSKTGTGESGYTF. CDR3 coding DNA: TGTGCCAGCAGCAAGACCGGGACAGGGGAAAGTGGCTACACCTTC.

The gene calls are TRBV7-2 and TRBJ2-7, with 11 bases matching TRBD2. J was trimmed by 2 bases and V by 5 bases; bases with no gene match: 8. This CDR3 spans 16 amino acids. Germline V gene data show CDR1 as SGHTA and CDR2 as FQGNSA. The CDR3 is CASSRNLAGGTYEQYF. In nucleotides, the CDR3 is TGTGCCAGCAGCAGAAACCTAGCGGGAGGTACCTACGAGCAGTACTTC.

The rearrangement joins TRBV5-1 to TRBJ1-3; D may be TRBD1 (6 bases). V gave up 4 bases and J gave up 4 bases, with 15 bases separating them. Germline V lookup: CDR1 SGHRS, CDR2 YFSETQ. The CDR3 extends over 15 amino acids. The CDR3 coding sequence is TGCGCCAGCAGCGAATTCGGGGGGCTGGGAAACACCATATATTTT. This gives the protein CASSEFGGLGNTIYF.

The V gene is TRBV11-3, the J gene TRBJ2-3, with 10 positions matching TRBD1. CDR1 is SGHNT and CDR2 is YENEEA in the germline V gene. V was clipped by 5 bases and J by 6 bases; unmatched bases: 8. This CDR3 spans 15 amino acids. The CDR3: CASSPGQGESDTQYF. CDR3 DNA: TGTGCCAGCAGCCCAGGACAGGGGGAATCCGATACGCAGTATTTT.

The CDR3 loop reads CASIGQGLGEQYF. CDR3 DNA sequence: TGCGCCAGCATCGGACAGGGTCTTGGCGAGCAGTACTTC. J is TRBJ2-7 and V is TRBV23-1, with 8 bases lining up with TRBD1. TRBV23-1 is given ORF status, its function remaining uncertain. V lost 7 bases and J lost 6; bases outside the gene matches: 8. This CDR3 has 13 amino acids.

The chain recombines TRBV20-1 with TRBJ2-7, with D tentatively TRBD2 (6 bases). This CDR3 contains 11 residues. Per the germline V gene, CDR1 is DFQATT and CDR2 is SNEGSKA (reference sequence). The ends were cut back, 6 bases at V and 6 bases at J, with 12 bases in the middle. Here the CDR3 reads CSAEGLREQYF. CDR3 DNA: TGCAGTGCAGAGGGACTTCGCGAGCAGTACTTC.

The chain joins TRBV30 to TRBJ2-3, with 7 bases fitting TRBD2. The CDR3 loop spans 12 amino acids. Germline V CDR1 and CDR2: GTSNPN, SVGIG (reference sequence). Trimming removed 2 bases from V and 13 bases from J; junction bases left unmatched: 9. The CDR3 sequence: CAWSPRLAHEYF. The CDR3 DNA is TGTGCCTGGAGTCCTAGACTAGCCCACGAGTATTTT.

V usage is TRBV19 and J usage is TRBJ2-2; 10 bases are shared with TRBD2. The trim removed 11 bases at V and 9 bases at J, leaving 18 bases unmatched. This CDR3 is 16 amino acids long. Germline V gives CDR1 LNHDA, CDR2 SQIVND (reference sequence). The CDR3 nucleotides read TGTGCCTGCCGGGAGGTTCTAGCGGGAGTAGGTCGGGAGCTGTTTTTT. Its translation is CACREVLAGVGRELFF. Using reference TRBV19 and TRBJ2-2 for the parts outside the CDR3, the full variable domain is DGGITQSPKYLFRKEGQNVTLSCEQNLNHDAMYWYRQDPGQGLRLIYYSQIVNDFQKGDIAEGYSVSREKKESFPLTVTSAQKNPTAFYLCACREVLAGVGRELFFGEGSRLTVL.

The chain has TRBV6-2 or TRBV6-3 and TRBJ1-2; unclear D gene. The CDR3 is 11 amino acids. The ends were cut back, 6 bases at V and 8 bases at J, with 10 bases in the middle. Germline V gene data show CDR1 as MNHEY and CDR2 as SVGEGT. In DNA form, the CDR3 reads TGTGCCAGCAGCAACACCGTGGGCTACACCTTC. Protein: CASSNTVGYTF.

The rearrangement uses TRBV6-5 and TRBJ2-2; 10 bases match TRBD2. The CDR3 sequence is 16 residues long. V gave up 2 bases and J gave up 8 bases; unmatched junction bases: 8. Germline CDR1 MNHEY, CDR2 SVGAGI. CDR3 nucleotides: TGTGCCAGCAGTTACGAGTTTGGACTAGCGGTGGGGGAGCTGTTTTTT. Its protein is CASSYEFGLAVGELFF.

V usage is TRBV27 and J usage is TRBJ1-6; D is perhaps TRBD1 (6 bases). Trimming took off 5 bases at V and 7 bases at J, with 18 bases between the two ends. The CDR3 is made up of 16 amino acids. CDR1 is MNHEY and CDR2 is SMNVEV in the germline V gene (reference sequence). The CDR3 reads CASSPSQGLRNSPLHF. The CDR3, as DNA: TGTGCCAGCAGTCCGTCACAGGGTTTGCGAAATTCACCCCTCCACTTT.

The V gene is TRBV18, the J gene TRBJ2-7; 8 nucleotides match TRBD1. V shed 1 base and J 3 bases; nucleotides not matched to a gene: 5. The germline CDR1 and CDR2 sequences are KGHSH and LQKENI. The CDR3 covers 15 residues. The CDR3 here is CASSPLQDRDYEQYF. CDR3 DNA: TGTGCCAGCTCACCACTACAGGACAGGGACTACGAGCAGTACTTC.

CDR3 nucleotides: TGTGCCAGCTCACTGGGGCTAGCGGAGTACAATGAGCAGTTCTTC. Protein product: CASSLGLAEYNEQFF. The chain employs TRBV18 and TRBJ2-1, with TRBD2 identical over 7 bases. The CDR3 is 15 residues long. With V trimmed by 4 bases and J by 4 bases, 7 bases remained unmatched. The germline V gene encodes CDR1 KGHSH and CDR2 LQKENI.

V gene TRBV5-1 combines with J gene TRBJ1-1; no firm D call. There are 15 residues in the CDR3. Trimming left V 4 bases short and J 0 bases short, with 13 bases between. Germline CDR1 SGHRS, CDR2 YFSETQ. The CDR3 nucleotides are TGCGCCAGCAGCCCAGAGGAGGCATTGAACACTGAAGCTTTCTTT. It yields the protein CASSPEEALNTEAFF.

The rearrangement joins TRBV27 to TRBJ2-1; 8 nucleotides line up with TRBD2. The CDR3 is made up of 17 amino acids. The germline CDR1 and CDR2 sequences are MNHEY and SMNVEV (reference sequence). Unmatched junction bases numbered 11, after V lost 5 bases and J lost 2 bases. The CDR3, as DNA: TGTGCCAGCAGTGCCCCGCGGAGCGGGAGTCCCTACAATGAGCAGTTCTTC. It is translated as CASSAPRSGSPYNEQFF.

The chain carries TRBV7-9 and TRBJ1-4; TRBD1 might be the D (5 bases). Germline V gene lookup returns CDR1 SEHNR and CDR2 FQNEAQ (reference sequence). The V end was cut by 3 bases, the J end by 8 bases, with 13 bases between. CDR3 size: 14 residues. The CDR3 protein is CASSFRQGGEKLFF. In nucleotides, the CDR3 is TGTGCCAGCAGCTTTAGGCAGGGTGGCGAAAAACTGTTTTTT.

There are many counts of this clone. The genes are TRBV5-5 and TRBJ1-2; TRBD1 matches 10 bases. This CDR3 region has 15 residues. V lost 1 base and J lost 4; bases outside the gene matches: 4. Germline V gene data show CDR1 as SGHKS and CDR2 as YYEKEE (reference sequence). Written as DNA, the CDR3 is TGTGCCAGCAGCTTGACGGGACAGGGGTCCTATGGCTACACCTTC. This codes for CASSLTGQGSYGYTF.

The rearrangement joins TRBV29-1 to TRBJ2-1, with TRBD2 matching 13 bases. CDR1 and CDR2 (germline): SQVTM, ANQGSEA. Trimming removed 7 bases from V and 5 bases from J; junction bases left unmatched: 8. The CDR3 is 15 amino acids. CDR3 coding DNA: TGCAGCGGTGCGGGACTAGCGGGAAAACACAATGAGCAGTTCTTC. Translating it yields CSGAGLAGKHNEQFF.

This chain connects TRBV7-8 to TRBJ1-2, with D maybe TRBD1 (5 bases). Germline CDR1 reads SGHVS; CDR2 reads FQNEAQ. V was shortened by 1 base and J by 4 bases, with 13 bases between the two germline ends. The CDR3 runs 15 residues. The CDR3 loop is CASSLGVAGSYGYTF. In nucleotides, the CDR3 is TGTGCCAGCAGCTTAGGTGTTGCAGGGTCCTATGGCTACACCTTC.

The genes are TRBV5-5 and TRBJ2-7; D perhaps matches TRBD2 (6 bases). From germline, CDR1 is SGHKS and CDR2 YYEKEE (reference sequence). The CDR3 has 13 residues. V was clipped by 3 bases and J by 7 bases, with 14 bases between them. The CDR3 sequence: CASSYGGTGEQYF. The DNA for the CDR3 is TGTGCCAGCAGCTATGGGGGGACGGGGGAGCAGTACTTC.

The V and J genes are TRBV7-3 and TRBJ2-1; the match to TRBD2 covers 9 bases. Germline V gene lookup returns CDR1 SGHTA and CDR2 FQGTGA. The CDR3 is made up of 15 amino acids. J lost 6 bases, V lost 0 bases, and 3 bases had no gene match. CDR3 amino acids: CASSLTSGSINEQFF. The CDR3 nucleotides are TGTGCCAGCAGCTTAACTAGCGGGAGTATCAATGAGCAGTTCTTC.